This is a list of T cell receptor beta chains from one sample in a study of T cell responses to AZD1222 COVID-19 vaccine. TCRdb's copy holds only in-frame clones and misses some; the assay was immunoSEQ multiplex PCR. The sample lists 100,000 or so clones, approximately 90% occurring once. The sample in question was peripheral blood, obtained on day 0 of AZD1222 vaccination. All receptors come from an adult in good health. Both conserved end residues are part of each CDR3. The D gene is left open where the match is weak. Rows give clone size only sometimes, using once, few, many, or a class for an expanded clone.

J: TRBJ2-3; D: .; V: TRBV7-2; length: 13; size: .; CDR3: CAARDSSTDTQYF; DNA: TGTGCCGCCCGGGACTCTTCCACAGATACGCAGTATTTT
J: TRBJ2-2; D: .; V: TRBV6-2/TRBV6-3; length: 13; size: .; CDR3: CASSRTGTGELFF; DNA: TGTGCCAGCAGCCGGACGGGAACCGGGGAGCTGTTTTTT
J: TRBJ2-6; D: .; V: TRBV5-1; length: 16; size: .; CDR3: CASSSTASAGANVLTF; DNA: TGCGCCAGCAGCTCTACGGCGAGTGCTGGGGCCAACGTCCTGACTTTC
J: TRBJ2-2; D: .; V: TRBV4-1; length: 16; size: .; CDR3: CASSPGGALSTGELFF; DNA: TGCGCCAGCAGCCCTGGTGGGGCGCTTTCAACCGGGGAGCTGTTTTTT
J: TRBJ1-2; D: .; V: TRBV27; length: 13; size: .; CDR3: CASSPRWGYGYTF; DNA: TGTGCCAGCAGTCCCCGGTGGGGCTATGGCTACACCTTC
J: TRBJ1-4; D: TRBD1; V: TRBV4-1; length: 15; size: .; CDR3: CASSQGGTGGEKLFF; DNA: TGCGCCAGCAGCCAGGGCGGGACAGGAGGGGAAAAACTGTTTTTT
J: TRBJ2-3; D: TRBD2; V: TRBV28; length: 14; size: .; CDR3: CASSLGGSTDTQYF; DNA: TGTGCCAGCAGTCTGGGGGGGAGCACAGATACGCAGTATTTT
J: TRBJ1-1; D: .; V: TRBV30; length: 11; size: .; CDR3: CAWRGGAEAFF; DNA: TGTGCCTGGAGAGGCGGGGCTGAAGCTTTCTTT
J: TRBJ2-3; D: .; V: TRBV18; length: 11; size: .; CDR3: CASSSADTQYF; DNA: TGTGCCAGCTCATCTGCAGATACGCAGTATTTT
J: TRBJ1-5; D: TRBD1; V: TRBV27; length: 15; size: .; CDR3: CASSEDRGSNQPQHF; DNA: TGTGCCAGCAGTGAGGACAGGGGTAGCAATCAGCCCCAGCATTTT
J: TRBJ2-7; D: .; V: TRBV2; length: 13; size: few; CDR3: CASSGRGQGEQYF; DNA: TGTGCCAGCAGTGGCCGGGGGCAGGGAGAGCAGTACTTC
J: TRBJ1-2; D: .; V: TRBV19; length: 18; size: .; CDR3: CASSIESRLPNRNYGYTF; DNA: TGTGCCAGTAGTATAGAATCCAGATTGCCAAACCGTAACTATGGCTACACCTTC
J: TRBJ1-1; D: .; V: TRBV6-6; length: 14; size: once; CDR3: CASSYSEGHTEAFF; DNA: TGTGCCAGCAGTTACTCTGAGGGGCACACTGAAGCTTTCTTT
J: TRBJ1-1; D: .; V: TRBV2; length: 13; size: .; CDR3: CASSEWGRTEAFF; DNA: TGTGCCAGCAGTGAATGGGGGAGGACTGAAGCTTTCTTT
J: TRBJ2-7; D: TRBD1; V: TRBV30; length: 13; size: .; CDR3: CAWSLGDRTEQYF; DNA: TGTGCCTGGAGCCTTGGGGACAGGACCGAGCAGTACTTC
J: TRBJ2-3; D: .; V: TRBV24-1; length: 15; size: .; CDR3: CATSDTPPGRDTQYF; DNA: TGTGCCACCAGTGATACGCCCCCAGGCCGCGATACGCAGTATTTT
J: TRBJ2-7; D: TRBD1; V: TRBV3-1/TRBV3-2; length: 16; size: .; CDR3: CASSRRQGYGSYEQYF; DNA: TGTGCCAGCAGCCGGCGACAGGGGTACGGCTCCTACGAGCAGTACTTC
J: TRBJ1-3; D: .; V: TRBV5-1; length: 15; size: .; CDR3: CASSLGQISGNTIYF; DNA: TGCGCCAGCAGCTTGGGACAAATCTCTGGAAACACCATATATTTT